This T cell receptor beta chain stems from a study of blood T cell repertoires in COVID-19. Study at large: Samples taken during acute and convalescent COVID-19 were collected in the United States, Italy and Spain. In each case, the material was cDNA or gDNA derived from T cells, B-cell-depleted T cells, or PBMCs.

The CDR3 sequence is 12 residues long. Germline V gene sequence: CDR1 SEHNR, CDR2 FQNEAQ (reference sequence). V lost 7 bases, J lost 6 bases, and 12 bases lay in between. The data were produced by immunoSEQ multiplex PCR, yet TCRdb's version contains in-frame clones alone and is incomplete. In the table there are 75,000 or so clones, 65% to 85% of which are singletons. This receptor was obtained from a man in his fifties or sixties with active or convalescent COVID-19. Material: peripheral blood. The chain carries TRBV7-9 and TRBJ1-1; no clear D. For the CDR3, the DNA is TGTGCCAGCATGGGGAGGATGGCTGAAGCTTTCTTT. Residues: CASMGRMAEAFF.